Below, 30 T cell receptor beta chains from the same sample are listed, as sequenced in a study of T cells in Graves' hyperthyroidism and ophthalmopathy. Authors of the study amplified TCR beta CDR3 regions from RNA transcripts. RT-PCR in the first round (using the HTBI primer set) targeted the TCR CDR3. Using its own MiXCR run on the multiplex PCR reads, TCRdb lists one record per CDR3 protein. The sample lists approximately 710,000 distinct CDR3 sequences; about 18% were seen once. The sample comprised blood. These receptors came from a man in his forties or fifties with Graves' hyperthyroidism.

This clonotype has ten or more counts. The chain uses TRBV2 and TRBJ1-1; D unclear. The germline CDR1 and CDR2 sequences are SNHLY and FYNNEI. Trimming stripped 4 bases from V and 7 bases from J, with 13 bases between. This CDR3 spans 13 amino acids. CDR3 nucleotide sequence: TGTGCCAGCAGTGGTGGAGGGCGCGATGAAGCTTTCTTT. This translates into CASSGGGRDEAFF. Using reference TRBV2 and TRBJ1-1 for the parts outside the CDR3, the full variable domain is EPEVTQTPSHQVTQMGQEVILRCVPISNHLYFYWYRQILGQKVEFLVSFYNNEISEKSEIFDDQFSVERPDGSNFTLKIRSTKLEDSAMYFCASSGGGRDEAFFGQGTRLTVV.

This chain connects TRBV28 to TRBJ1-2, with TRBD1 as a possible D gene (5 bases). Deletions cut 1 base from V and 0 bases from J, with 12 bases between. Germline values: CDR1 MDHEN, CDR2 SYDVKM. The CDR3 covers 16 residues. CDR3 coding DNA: TGTGCCAGCAGTTTATCAATGACGACAGCTAACTATGGCTACACCTTC. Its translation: CASSLSMTTANYGYTF.

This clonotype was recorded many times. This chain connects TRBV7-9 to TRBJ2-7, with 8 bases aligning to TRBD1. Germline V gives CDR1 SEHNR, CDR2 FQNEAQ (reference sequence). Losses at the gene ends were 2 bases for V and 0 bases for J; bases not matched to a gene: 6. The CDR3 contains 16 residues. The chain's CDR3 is CASSLKDRVSSYEQYF. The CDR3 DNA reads TGTGCCAGCAGCTTAAAGGACAGGGTCAGCTCCTACGAGCAGTACTTC.

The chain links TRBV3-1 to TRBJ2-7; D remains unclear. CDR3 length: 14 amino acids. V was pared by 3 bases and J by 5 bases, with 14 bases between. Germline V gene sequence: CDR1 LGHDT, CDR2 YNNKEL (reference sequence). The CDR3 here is CASSHRVVTHEQYF. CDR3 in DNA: TGTGCCAGCAGCCACCGGGTGGTGACCCACGAGCAGTACTTC.

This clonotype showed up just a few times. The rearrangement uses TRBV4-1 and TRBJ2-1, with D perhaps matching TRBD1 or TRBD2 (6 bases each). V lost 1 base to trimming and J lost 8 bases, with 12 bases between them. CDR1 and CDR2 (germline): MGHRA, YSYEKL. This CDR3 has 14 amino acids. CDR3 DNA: TGCGCCAGCAGCCAAGGGGTCGGGGGCGATGAGCAGTTCTTC. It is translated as CASSQGVGGDEQFF.

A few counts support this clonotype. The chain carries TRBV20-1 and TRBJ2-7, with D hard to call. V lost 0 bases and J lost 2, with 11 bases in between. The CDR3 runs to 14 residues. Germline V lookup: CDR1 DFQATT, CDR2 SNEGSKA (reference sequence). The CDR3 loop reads CSARDRDGTYEQYF. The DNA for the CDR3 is TGCAGTGCTAGAGATCGCGACGGCACCTACGAGCAGTACTTC.

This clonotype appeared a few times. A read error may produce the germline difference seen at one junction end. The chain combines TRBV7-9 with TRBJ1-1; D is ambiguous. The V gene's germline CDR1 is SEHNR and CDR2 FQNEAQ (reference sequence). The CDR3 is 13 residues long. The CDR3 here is CASRHVAGTEALF. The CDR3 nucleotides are TGTGCCAGCAGACACGTAGCGGGCACTGAAGCTCTCTTT.

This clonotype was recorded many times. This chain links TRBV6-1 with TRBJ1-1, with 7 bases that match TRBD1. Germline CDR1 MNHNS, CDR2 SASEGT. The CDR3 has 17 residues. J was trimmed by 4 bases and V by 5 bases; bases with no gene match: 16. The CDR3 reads CASSRLGTDGGGTEAFF. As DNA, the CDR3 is TGTGCCAGCAGTCGCCTCGGGACAGATGGAGGAGGCACTGAAGCTTTCTTT.

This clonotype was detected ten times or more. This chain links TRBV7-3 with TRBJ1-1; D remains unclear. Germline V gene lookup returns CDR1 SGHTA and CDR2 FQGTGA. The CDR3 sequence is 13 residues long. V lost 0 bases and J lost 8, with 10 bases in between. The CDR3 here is CASSLTPDGEAFF. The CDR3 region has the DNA TGTGCCAGCAGCTTAACTCCCGACGGAGAAGCTTTCTTT.

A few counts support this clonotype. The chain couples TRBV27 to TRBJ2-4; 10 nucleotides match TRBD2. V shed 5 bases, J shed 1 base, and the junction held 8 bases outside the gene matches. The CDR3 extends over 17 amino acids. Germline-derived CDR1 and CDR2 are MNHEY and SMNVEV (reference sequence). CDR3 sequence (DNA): TGTGCCAGCAGTCGACCTGCTAGCGGGAGCGCCAAAAACATTCAGTACTTC. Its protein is CASSRPASGSAKNIQYF.

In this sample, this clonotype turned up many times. CDR3 in DNA: TGTGCCAGCAGCGAGAGGGACAGGGGCTACGAGCAGTACTTC. This translates into CASSERDRGYEQYF. V usage is TRBV9 and J usage is TRBJ2-7; TRBD1 matches at 10 bases. This CDR3 comprises 14 residues. V lost 3 bases and J lost 3; bases outside the gene matches: 3. Germline V CDR1 and CDR2: SGDLS, YYNGEE.

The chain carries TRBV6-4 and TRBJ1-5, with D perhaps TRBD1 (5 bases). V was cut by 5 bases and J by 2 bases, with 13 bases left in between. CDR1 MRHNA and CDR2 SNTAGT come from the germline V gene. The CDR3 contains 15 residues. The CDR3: CASSFVGRGNQPQHF. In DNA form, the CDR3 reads TGTGCCAGCAGTTTCGTCGGCAGGGGCAATCAGCCCCAGCATTTT.

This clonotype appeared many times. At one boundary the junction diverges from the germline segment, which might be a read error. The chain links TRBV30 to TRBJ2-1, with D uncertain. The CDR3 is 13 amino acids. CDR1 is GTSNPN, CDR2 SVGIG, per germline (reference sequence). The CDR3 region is CAWSDTVYKEQFF. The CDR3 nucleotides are TGTGCCTGGAGTGACACAGTTTACAAGGAGCAGTTCTTC. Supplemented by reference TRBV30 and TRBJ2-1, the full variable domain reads SQTIHQWPATLVQPVGSPLSLECTVEGTSNPNLYWYRQAAGRGLQLLFYSVGIGQISSEVPQNLSASRPQDRQFILSSKKLLLSDSGFYLCAWSDTVYKEQFFGPGTRLTVL.

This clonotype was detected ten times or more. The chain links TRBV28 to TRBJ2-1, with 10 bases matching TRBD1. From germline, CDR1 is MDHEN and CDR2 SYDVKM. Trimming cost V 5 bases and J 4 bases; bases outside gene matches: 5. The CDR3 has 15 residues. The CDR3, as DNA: TGTGCCAGCAGTGTTGACAGGGGGCATTACAATGAGCAGTTCTTC. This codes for CASSVDRGHYNEQFF.

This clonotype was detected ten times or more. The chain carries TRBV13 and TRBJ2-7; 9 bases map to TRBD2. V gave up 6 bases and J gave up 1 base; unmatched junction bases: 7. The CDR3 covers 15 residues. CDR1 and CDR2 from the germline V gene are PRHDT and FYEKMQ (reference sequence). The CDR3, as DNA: TGTGCCAGCAGTCCAAGCGGGAGGACGTCCTACGAGCAGTACTTC. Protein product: CASSPSGRTSYEQYF.

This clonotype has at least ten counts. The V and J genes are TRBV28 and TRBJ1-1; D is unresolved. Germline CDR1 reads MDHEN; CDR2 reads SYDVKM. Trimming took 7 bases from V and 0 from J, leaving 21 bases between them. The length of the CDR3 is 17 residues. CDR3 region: CASKPSPTTRLNTEAFF. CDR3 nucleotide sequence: TGTGCCAGCAAACCCTCACCCACGACAAGACTGAACACTGAAGCTTTCTTT.

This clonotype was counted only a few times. The CDR3 region has the DNA TGTGCCAGCAGGGGACAGGGGAAAGTCTACGAGCAGTACTTC. Translated: CASRGQGKVYEQYF. The genes are TRBV28 and TRBJ2-7; 10 bases fit TRBD1. The J segment lost 3 bases and the V segment lost 6 bases, leaving 5 bases of the junction unmatched. This CDR3 region has 14 residues. The germline V gene has CDR1 MDHEN and CDR2 SYDVKM.

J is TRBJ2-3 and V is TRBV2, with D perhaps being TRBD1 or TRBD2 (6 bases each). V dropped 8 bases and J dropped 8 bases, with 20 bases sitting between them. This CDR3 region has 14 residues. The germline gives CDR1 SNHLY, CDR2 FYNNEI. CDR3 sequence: CASSGRGVPATQYF. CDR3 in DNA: TGTGCCAGCTCCGGAAGGGGGGTACCGGCTACGCAGTATTTT. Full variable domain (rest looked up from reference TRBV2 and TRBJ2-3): EPEVTQTPSHQVTQMGQEVILRCVPISNHLYFYWYRQILGQKVEFLVSFYNNEISEKSEIFDDQFSVERPDGSNFTLKIRSTKLEDSAMYFCASSGRGVPATQYFGPGTRLTVL.

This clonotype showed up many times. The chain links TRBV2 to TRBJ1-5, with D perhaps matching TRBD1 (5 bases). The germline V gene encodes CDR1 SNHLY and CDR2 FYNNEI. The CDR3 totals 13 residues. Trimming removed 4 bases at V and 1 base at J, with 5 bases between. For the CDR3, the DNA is TGTGCCAGCAGTGGGGACAGCAATCAGCCCCAGCATTTT. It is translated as CASSGDSNQPQHF.

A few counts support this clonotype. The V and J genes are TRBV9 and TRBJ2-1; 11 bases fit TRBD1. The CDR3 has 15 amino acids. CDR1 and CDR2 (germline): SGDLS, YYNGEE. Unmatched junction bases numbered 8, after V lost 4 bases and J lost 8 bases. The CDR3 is CASSPRDRGWYEQFF. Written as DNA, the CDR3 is TGTGCCAGCAGCCCGAGGGACAGGGGGTGGTATGAGCAGTTCTTC. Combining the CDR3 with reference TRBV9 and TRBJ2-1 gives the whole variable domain DSGVTQTPKHLITATGQRVTLRCSPRSGDLSVYWYQQSLDQGLQFLIQYYNGEERAKGNILERFSAQQFPDLHSELNLSSLELGDSALYFCASSPRDRGWYEQFFGPGTRLTVL.

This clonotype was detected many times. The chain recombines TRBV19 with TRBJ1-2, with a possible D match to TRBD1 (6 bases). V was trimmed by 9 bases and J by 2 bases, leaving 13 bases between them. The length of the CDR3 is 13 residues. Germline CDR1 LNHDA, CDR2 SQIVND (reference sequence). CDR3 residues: CASSVQGNYGYTF. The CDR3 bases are TGTGCCAGCAGTGTCCAGGGGAACTATGGCTACACCTTC.

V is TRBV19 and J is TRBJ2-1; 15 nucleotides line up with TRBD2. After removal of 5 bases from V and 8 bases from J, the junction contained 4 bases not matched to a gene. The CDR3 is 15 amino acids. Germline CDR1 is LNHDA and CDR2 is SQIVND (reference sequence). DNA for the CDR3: TGTGCCAGTAGTTGGACTAGCGGGGGGGGGTATGAGCAGTTCTTC. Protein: CASSWTSGGGYEQFF.

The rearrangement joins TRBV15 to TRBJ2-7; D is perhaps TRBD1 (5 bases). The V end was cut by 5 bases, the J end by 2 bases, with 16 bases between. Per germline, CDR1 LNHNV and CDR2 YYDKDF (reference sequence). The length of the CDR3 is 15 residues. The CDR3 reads CATSSSAGSPYEQYF. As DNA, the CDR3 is TGTGCCACCAGCTCCAGTGCAGGGTCACCCTACGAGCAGTACTTC.

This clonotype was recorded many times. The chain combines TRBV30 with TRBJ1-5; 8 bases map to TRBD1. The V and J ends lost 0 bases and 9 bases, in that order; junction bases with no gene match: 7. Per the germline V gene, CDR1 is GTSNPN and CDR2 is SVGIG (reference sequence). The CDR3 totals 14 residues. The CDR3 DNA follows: TGTGCCTGGAGTGTACAGACAGGGGAAGGGCCCCAGCATTTT. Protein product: CAWSVQTGEGPQHF.

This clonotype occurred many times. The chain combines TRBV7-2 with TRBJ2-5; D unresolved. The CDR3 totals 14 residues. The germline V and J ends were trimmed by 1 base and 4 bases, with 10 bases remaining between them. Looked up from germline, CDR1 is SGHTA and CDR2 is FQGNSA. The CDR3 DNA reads TGTGCCAGCAGCTTAGTGGCCAGAGGAGAGACCCAGTACTTC. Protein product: CASSLVARGETQYF.

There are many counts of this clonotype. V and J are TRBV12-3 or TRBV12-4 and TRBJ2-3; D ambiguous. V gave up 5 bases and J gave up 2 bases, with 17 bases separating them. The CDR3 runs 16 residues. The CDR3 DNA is TGTGCCAGCAGTCTCGTCCAAGGAGATAACACAGATACGCAGTATTTT. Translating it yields CASSLVQGDNTDTQYF.

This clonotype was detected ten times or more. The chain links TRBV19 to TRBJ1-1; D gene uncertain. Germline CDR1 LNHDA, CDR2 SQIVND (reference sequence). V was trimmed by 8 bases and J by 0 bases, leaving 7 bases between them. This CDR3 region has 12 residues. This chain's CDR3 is CASAVLNTEAFF. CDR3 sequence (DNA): TGTGCCAGTGCGGTTTTGAACACTGAAGCTTTCTTT.

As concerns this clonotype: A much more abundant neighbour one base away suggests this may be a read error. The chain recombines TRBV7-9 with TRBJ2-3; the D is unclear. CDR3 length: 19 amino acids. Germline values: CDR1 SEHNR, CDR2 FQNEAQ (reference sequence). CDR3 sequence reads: CASGLSLLKSRDTGDTQYF. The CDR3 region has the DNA TGTGCCAGCGGCTTATCATTGCTAAAATCTAGGGATACTGGAGATACGCAGTATTTT.

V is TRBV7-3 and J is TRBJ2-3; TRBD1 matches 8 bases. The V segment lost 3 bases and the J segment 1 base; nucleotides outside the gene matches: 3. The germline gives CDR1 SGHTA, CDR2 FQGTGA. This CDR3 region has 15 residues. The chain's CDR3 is CASSLTGAGTDTQYF. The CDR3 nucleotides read TGTGCCAGCAGCTTGACAGGGGCTGGCACAGATACGCAGTATTTT.

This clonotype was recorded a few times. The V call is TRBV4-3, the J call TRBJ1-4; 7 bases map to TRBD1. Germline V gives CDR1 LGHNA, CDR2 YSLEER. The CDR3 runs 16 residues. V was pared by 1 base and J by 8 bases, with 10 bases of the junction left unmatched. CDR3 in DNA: TGCGCCAGCAGCCAAGGAGGATCGACAGGGAGCGAAAAACTGTTTTTT. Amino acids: CASSQGGSTGSEKLFF.